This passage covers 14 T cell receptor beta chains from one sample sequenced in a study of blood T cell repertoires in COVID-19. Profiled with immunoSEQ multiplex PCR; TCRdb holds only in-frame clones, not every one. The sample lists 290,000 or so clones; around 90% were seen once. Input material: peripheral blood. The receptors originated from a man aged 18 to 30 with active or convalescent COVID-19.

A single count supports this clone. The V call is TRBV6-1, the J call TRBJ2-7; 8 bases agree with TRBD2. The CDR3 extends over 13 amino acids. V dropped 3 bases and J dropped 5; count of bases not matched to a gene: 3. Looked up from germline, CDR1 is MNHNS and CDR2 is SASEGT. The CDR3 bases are TGTGCCAGCAGTGATCAACTAGCGGACGAGCAGTACTTC. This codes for CASSDQLADEQYF.

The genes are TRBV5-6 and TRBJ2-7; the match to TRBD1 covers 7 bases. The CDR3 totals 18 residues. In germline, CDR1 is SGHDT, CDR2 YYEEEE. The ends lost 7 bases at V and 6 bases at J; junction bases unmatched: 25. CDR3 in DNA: TGTGCCAGCCATCGCGCCCAACTTGGGACAGTAAAAAGGAGCGAGCAGTACTTC. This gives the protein CASHRAQLGTVKRSEQYF.

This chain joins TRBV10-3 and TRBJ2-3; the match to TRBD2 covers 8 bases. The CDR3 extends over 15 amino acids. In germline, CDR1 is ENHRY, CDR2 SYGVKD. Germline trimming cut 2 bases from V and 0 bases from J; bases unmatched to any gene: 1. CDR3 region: CAISEQRGSTDTQYF. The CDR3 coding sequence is TGTGCCATCAGTGAGCAGCGGGGGAGCACAGATACGCAGTATTTT.

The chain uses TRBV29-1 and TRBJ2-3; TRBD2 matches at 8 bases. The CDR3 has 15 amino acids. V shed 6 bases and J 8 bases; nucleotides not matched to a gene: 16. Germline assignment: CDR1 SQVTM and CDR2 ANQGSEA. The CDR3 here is CSVGPLAGEASTQYF. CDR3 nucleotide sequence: TGCAGCGTGGGTCCTCTAGCGGGCGAGGCAAGTACGCAGTATTTT.

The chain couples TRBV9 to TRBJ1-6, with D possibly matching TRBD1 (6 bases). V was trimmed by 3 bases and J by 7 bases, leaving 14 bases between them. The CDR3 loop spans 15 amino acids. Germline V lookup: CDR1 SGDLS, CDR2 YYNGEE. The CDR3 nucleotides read TGTGCCAGCAGCGAGGGGCGACAGGTAAATTCACCCCTCCACTTT. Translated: CASSEGRQVNSPLHF.

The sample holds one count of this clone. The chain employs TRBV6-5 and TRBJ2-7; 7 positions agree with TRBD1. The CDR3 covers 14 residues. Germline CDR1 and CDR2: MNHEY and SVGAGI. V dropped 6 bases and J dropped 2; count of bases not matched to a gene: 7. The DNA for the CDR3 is TGTGCCAGCAGCCGACAGGGTGGGACCTACGAGCAGTACTTC. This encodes CASSRQGGTYEQYF.

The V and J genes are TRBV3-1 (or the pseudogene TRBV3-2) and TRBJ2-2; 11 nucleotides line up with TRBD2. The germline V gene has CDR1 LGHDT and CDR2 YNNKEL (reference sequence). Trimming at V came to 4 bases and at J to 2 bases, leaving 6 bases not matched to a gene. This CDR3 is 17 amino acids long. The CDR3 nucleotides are TGTGCCAGCAGCCGCGCGACTAGCGGGACAAACACCGGGGAGCTGTTTTTT. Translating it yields CASSRATSGTNTGELFF.

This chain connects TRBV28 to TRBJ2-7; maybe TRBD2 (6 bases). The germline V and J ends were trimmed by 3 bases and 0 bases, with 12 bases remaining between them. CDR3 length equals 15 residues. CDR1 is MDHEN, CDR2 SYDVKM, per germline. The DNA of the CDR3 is TGTGCCAGCAGTTTTCGGGGGATAAGCTCCTACGAGCAGTACTTC. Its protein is CASSFRGISSYEQYF.

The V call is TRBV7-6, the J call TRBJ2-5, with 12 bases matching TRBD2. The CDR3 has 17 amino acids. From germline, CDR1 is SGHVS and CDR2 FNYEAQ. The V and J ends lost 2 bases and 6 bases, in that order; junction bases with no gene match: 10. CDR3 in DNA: TGTGCCAGCAGCTTAAACGGGCTAGCGGGAGGGACGCAGACCCAGTACTTC. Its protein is CASSLNGLAGGTQTQYF.

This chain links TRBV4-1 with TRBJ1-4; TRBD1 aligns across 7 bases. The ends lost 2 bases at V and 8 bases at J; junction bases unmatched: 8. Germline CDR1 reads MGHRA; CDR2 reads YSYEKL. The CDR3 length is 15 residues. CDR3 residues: CASSQLEGGEEKLFF. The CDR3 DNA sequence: TGCGCCAGCAGCCAATTGGAAGGGGGCGAGGAAAAACTGTTTTTT.

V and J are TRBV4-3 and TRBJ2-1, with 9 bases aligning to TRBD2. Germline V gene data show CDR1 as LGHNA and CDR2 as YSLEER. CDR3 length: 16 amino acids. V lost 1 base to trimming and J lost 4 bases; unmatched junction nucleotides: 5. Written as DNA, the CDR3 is TGCGCCAGCAGCCAAGCGGGCGGGGGGGAATACAATGAGCAGTTCTTC. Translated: CASSQAGGGEYNEQFF.

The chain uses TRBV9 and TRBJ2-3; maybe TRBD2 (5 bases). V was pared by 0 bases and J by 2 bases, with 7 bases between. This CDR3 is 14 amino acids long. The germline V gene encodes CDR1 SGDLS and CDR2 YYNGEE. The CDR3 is CASSVAGYTDTQYF. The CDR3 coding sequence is TGTGCCAGCAGCGTAGCGGGGTACACAGATACGCAGTATTTT. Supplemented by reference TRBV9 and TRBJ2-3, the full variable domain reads DSGVTQTPKHLITATGQRVTLRCSPRSGDLSVYWYQQSLDQGLQFLIQYYNGEERAKGNILERFSAQQFPDLHSELNLSSLELGDSALYFCASSVAGYTDTQYFGPGTRLTVL.

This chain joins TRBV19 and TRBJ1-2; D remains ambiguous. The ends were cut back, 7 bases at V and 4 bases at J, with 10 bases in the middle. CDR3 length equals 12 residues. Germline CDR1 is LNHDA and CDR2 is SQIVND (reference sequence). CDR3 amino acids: CASNEEIYGYTF. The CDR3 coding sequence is TGTGCCAGTAACGAGGAAATCTATGGCTACACCTTC.

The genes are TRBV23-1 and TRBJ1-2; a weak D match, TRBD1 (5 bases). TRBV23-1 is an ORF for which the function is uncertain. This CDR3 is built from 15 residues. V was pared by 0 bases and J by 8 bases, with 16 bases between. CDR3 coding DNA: TGCGCCAGCAGTCAATCGCGGCAGGGTGTACGCGGCTACACCTTC. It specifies CASSQSRQGVRGYTF.